The present entry profiles one T cell receptor (beta chain) with its context. No antigen is known for it. There are no base qualities to consult, and no much larger clone falls within one base. This record comes from a study of blood T cell repertoires in COVID-19 (dated by TCRdb to about 2020). Regarding the study in general: Samples covering the acute and convalescent phases of COVID-19 were provided by collaborators in the United States, Italy and Spain. The material from the prospective study consisted of cDNA or gDNA derived from T cells, B-cell-depleted T cells, or PBMCs. The dataset comprised deeply sampled blood TCRbeta repertoires from subjects exposed to, actively infected with, or recovered from COVID-19. The repertoires were made available in a free public database intended to serve as a resource for research on the immune response to SARS-CoV-2. The samples were drawn from two sources: the first 160 participants of the ongoing ImmuneRACE study, and 1,254 subjects contributed by 6 global collaborators. Nearly every sample came with metadata listing a de-identified subject ID, COVID-19 status, age in years and sex. Where HLA class I and class II types were available, the types were taken from metadata supplied by the sample provider, not from assay-based typing. General conclusions and limits of the study: How much clinical and demographic metadata was included differed by source and by participant, and the metadata was provided uncurated.

According to the germline V gene, CDR1 reads MNHEY and CDR2 reads SVGEGT. From the cysteine through the phenylalanine, the CDR3 covers 15 amino acids. Only the CDR3 region is kept as DNA, spanning 45 bases read in frame from base 1. V is pared back by 0 bases and J by 1 base, with 9 bases lying between the germline termini. TCRbeta CDR3 regions were amplified from genomic DNA by means of the immunoSEQ Assay, a bias-controlled multiplex PCR. In the paper's pipeline: Nucleated cell counts per sample were estimated from amplification of reference gene primers within the assay. Sequence reads were collapsed and filtered to measure the absolute abundance of every unique TCRbeta CDR3 rearrangement. For each sample, productive Simpson clonality was calculated as the square root of Simpson's diversity index over productive rearrangements. As stored in TCRdb, this immuneACCESS dataset retains in-frame rearrangements with V and J assigned. A fraction of the clones does not appear; measured against another copy, unresolved V genes explain less than half of the discrepancy, and the remainder lacks a known reason. The V and J calls and clone size were taken over from that table, and D and trimming were inferred from the DNA. Present in this sample are 150,000 to 200,000 clones, 81% of which were seen just once. Roughly a tenth of the sample is in the top ten clones.

Collaborating institutions collected whole blood in K2EDTA tubes following their own protocols. For TCRbeta analysis, collaborators shipped samples as frozen whole blood, isolated PBMCs, or DNA extracted from either of those sample types. This chain is built from TRBV6-2 or TRBV6-3 and TRBJ1-1, with an unclear D gene assignment. This TCR was sampled from a human donor in a cohort sampled during active COVID-19. The sequencing input was peripheral blood. The sequenced DNA is TGTGCCAGCAGTTACTCGAGGTCTCGGAACACTGAAGCTTTCTTT. It translates to CASSYSRSRNTEAFF.